This T cell receptor (beta chain) was observed in a study of CD8+CD57+ T cells in acquired aplastic anemia. Study details: Mean yield of DNA from sorted CD4+ and CD8+ cells was 3 to 3.5 ug.

In its sample, this clonotype was seen once. Its antigen is still unknown. From germline, CDR1 is DFQATT and CDR2 SNEGSKA (reference sequence). With 4 bases removed from V and 5 bases from J, the gap between germline ends came to 9 bases. The CDR3 is 13 amino acids. TCR beta VDJ and CDR3 were profiled, and genomic DNA was the template. TCRdb itself ran the reads through MiXCR, one entry per CDR3 protein. The sample has 150,000 to 200,000 distinct CDR3 sequences; over 60% are singletons. General study findings and limits: Overlapping CD8+ CDR3 repertoires of patients and controls contained some 30 shared sequences. Researchers reported that CD8+ Simpson's diversity was not significantly different in patients versus controls.

This TCR came from a human donor with severe aplastic anemia or a healthy control (not recorded which). Material: sorted CD4+, CD8+, or CD8+CD57+ T cells (not recorded which) from PBMCs. The genes are TRBV20-1 and TRBJ1-6; no reliable D call. The CDR3 region has the DNA TGCAGTGCTATTGGAGAGAATAATTCACCCCTCCACTTT. It codes for CSAIGENNSPLHF.